One sample yielded the 20 T cell receptor beta chains listed below, sequenced in a study of control samples from healthy donors and cancer patients. Method: immunoSEQ multiplex PCR; TCRdb's copy keeps in-frame clones and lacks some. This sample has 50,000 to 75,000 clones; 85% occur once, and the top ten carry 4.5% to 6%. The specimen was blood. These receptor sequences come from a man in his forties in good health.

The chain has TRBV19 and TRBJ1-2; TRBD1 aligns across 10 bases. The CDR3 length is 14 residues. Trimming removed 3 bases from V and 10 bases from J; junction bases left unmatched: 8. The V gene's germline CDR1 is LNHDA and CDR2 SQIVND (reference sequence). CDR3 DNA: TGTGCCAGTAGTATTCTCCGGGACAGGGGATTCTACACCTTC. Protein: CASSILRDRGFYTF.

This clone was picked up one time. The chain joins TRBV28 to TRBJ1-5; D unclear. This CDR3 contains 15 residues. Germline V lookup: CDR1 MDHEN, CDR2 SYDVKM. V was cut by 3 bases and J by 7 bases, with 16 bases left in between. DNA for the CDR3: TGTGCCAGCAGTTTTTTTGCCAACGGGAACCAGCCCCAGCATTTT. Its translation is CASSFFANGNQPQHF.

The chain recombines TRBV7-9 with TRBJ2-1; 10 positions agree with TRBD2. CDR3 length: 14 residues. The V and J ends lost 5 bases and 9 bases, in that order; junction bases with no gene match: 7. Germline CDR1 and CDR2: SEHNR and FQNEAQ (reference sequence). CDR3 sequence: CASSPSGREGEQFF. CDR3 coding DNA: TGTGCCAGCAGCCCTAGCGGGAGAGAGGGTGAGCAGTTCTTC.

The genes are TRBV9 and TRBJ2-2; 13 bases fit TRBD2. Germline V gives CDR1 SGDLS, CDR2 YYNGEE. The CDR3 length is 17 residues. Losses at the gene ends were 4 bases for V and 5 bases for J; bases not matched to a gene: 8. CDR3 sequence reads: CASSPTSGRAKTGELFF. CDR3 coding DNA: TGTGCCAGCAGCCCCACTAGCGGGAGGGCCAAAACCGGGGAGCTGTTTTTT. The variable domain in full, completed from reference TRBV9 and TRBJ2-2, reads DSGVTQTPKHLITATGQRVTLRCSPRSGDLSVYWYQQSLDQGLQFLIQYYNGEERAKGNILERFSAQQFPDLHSELNLSSLELGDSALYFCASSPTSGRAKTGELFFGEGSRLTVL.

The chain links TRBV12-5 to TRBJ1-1; D is perhaps TRBD1 (5 bases). V lost 2 bases and J lost 5, with 9 bases in between. This CDR3 has 13 residues. The V gene's germline CDR1 is LGHNT and CDR2 FRNRAP. The CDR3 region is CASGLNEGTEAFF. DNA of the CDR3: TGTGCTAGTGGTTTGAATGAGGGGACTGAAGCTTTCTTT.

This clone has only a few counts. The J gene is TRBJ1-2, the V gene TRBV19; D not certain. Per germline, CDR1 LNHDA and CDR2 SQIVND (reference sequence). V was cut by 5 bases and J by 4 bases, with 8 bases left in between. This CDR3 region has 12 residues. CDR3 region: CASSPAGYGYTF. CDR3 sequence (DNA): TGTGCCAGTAGTCCCGCCGGCTATGGCTACACCTTC. The variable domain in full, with the rest retrieved from reference TRBV19 and TRBJ1-2, is DGGITQSPKYLFRKEGQNVTLSCEQNLNHDAMYWYRQDPGQGLRLIYYSQIVNDFQKGDIAEGYSVSREKKESFPLTVTSAQKNPTAFYLCASSPAGYGYTFGSGTRLTVV.

This chain connects TRBV6-5 to TRBJ1-5; no firm D call. CDR3 size: 13 residues. Looked up from germline, CDR1 is MNHEY and CDR2 is SVGAGI. Trimming cost V 6 bases and J 5 bases, with 11 bases left between them. The CDR3 here is CASSPRADQPQHF. The DNA of the CDR3 is TGTGCCAGCAGCCCCCGGGCGGATCAGCCCCAGCATTTT.

The chain couples TRBV9 to TRBJ2-7; no clear D. Trimming removed 2 bases at V and 5 bases at J, with 14 bases between. CDR3 size: 14 residues. Germline V lookup: CDR1 SGDLS, CDR2 YYNGEE. CDR3 nucleotide sequence: TGTGCCAGCAGCGTGGACCCCAGGCCCCACGAGCAGTACTTC. Amino acid sequence: CASSVDPRPHEQYF.

The chain uses TRBV24-1 and TRBJ2-7; TRBD1 agrees at 8 bases. The ends lost 4 bases at V and 4 bases at J; junction bases unmatched: 5. The CDR3 sequence is 14 residues long. CDR1 is KGHDR, CDR2 SFDVKD, per germline. CDR3: CATSDPGTGYEQYF. The CDR3 region has the DNA TGTGCCACCAGTGACCCCGGGACAGGTTACGAGCAGTACTTC.

The rearrangement uses TRBV5-1 and TRBJ2-5; D assignment may be TRBD1 or TRBD2 (6 bases each). CDR1 SGHRS and CDR2 YFSETQ come from the germline V gene. This CDR3 contains 15 residues. Trimming removed 4 bases at V and 5 bases at J, with 18 bases between. The CDR3 DNA sequence: TGCGCCAGCAGCCCCGGGGGCCAGGGCCCCGAGACCCAGTACTTC. Amino acid sequence: CASSPGGQGPETQYF.

This clone was seen just once. The chain links TRBV5-1 to TRBJ2-3; D uncertain. The length of the CDR3 is 13 residues. Trimming pared 0 bases from V and 4 bases from J, leaving 6 bases between. The V gene's germline CDR1 is SGHRS and CDR2 YFSETQ. As DNA, the CDR3 is TGCGCCAGCAGCTTGGCGCCGTCAGATACGCAGTATTTT. It specifies CASSLAPSDTQYF. The whole variable domain, filled in from reference TRBV5-1 and TRBJ2-3, reads KAGVTQTPRYLIKTRGQQVTLSCSPISGHRSVSWYQQTPGQGLQFLFEYFSETQRNKGNFPGRFSGRQFSNSRSEMNVSTLELGDSALYLCASSLAPSDTQYFGPGTRLTVL.

The chain has TRBV7-2 and TRBJ2-7; a possible D gene is TRBD1 (6 bases). V lost 4 bases to trimming and J lost 7 bases, with 11 bases between them. This CDR3 has 12 amino acids. Germline-derived CDR1 and CDR2 are SGHTA and FQGNSA. CDR3 coding DNA: TGTGCCAGCAGCTCAACCGGGACAGAGCAGTACTTC. Translation: CASSSTGTEQYF.

The chain employs TRBV7-6 and TRBJ2-2; 9 bases agree with TRBD1. This CDR3 comprises 16 residues. Unmatched junction bases numbered 5, after V lost 1 base and J lost 5 bases. Per germline, CDR1 SGHVS and CDR2 FNYEAQ. The CDR3 here is CASSLGRTGVTGELFF. The CDR3 coding sequence is TGTGCCAGCAGCTTAGGACGGACAGGGGTTACCGGGGAGCTGTTTTTT.

The CDR3, as DNA: TGTGCCAGCAGCTTGGATTCAACTAATGAAAAACTGTTTTTT. Translation: CASSLDSTNEKLFF. The J gene is TRBJ1-4, the V gene TRBV5-4; D gene uncertain. The CDR3 is made up of 14 amino acids. CDR1 and CDR2 from the germline V gene are SGHNT and YYREEE (reference sequence). V gave up 0 bases and J gave up 0 bases, with 3 bases separating them. The entire variable domain, with the rest obtained from reference TRBV5-4 and TRBJ1-4, is as follows: ETGVTQSPTHLIKTRGQQVTLRCSSQSGHNTVSWYQQALGQGPQFIFQYYREEENGRGNFPPRFSGLQFPNYSSELNVNALELDDSALYLCASSLDSTNEKLFFGSGTQLSVL.

The chain couples TRBV6-4 to TRBJ2-2; 7 nucleotides align to TRBD2. CDR3 length equals 15 residues. V was pared by 5 bases and J by 2 bases, with 5 bases of the junction left unmatched. Per the germline V gene, CDR1 is MRHNA and CDR2 is SNTAGT. For the CDR3, the DNA is TGTGCCAGCAGTCCCGCTAGCGGAAACACCGGGGAGCTGTTTTTT. Translation gives CASSPASGNTGELFF.

This sequence joins TRBV5-6 and TRBJ1-1; a weak D match, TRBD1 (6 bases). Looked up from germline, CDR1 is SGHDT and CDR2 is YYEEEE. Trimming stripped 1 base from V and 5 bases from J, with 12 bases between. CDR3 size: 14 residues. This chain's CDR3 is CASSLRGRETEAFF. DNA for the CDR3: TGTGCCAGCAGCTTGAGGGGGAGGGAAACTGAAGCTTTCTTT.

With respect to this clone: At one end the junction does not follow the germline gene, possibly because of a read error. J is TRBJ2-3 and V is TRBV7-2; 7 bases map to TRBD2. This CDR3 spans 10 amino acids. Germline CDR1 SGHTA, CDR2 FQGNSA. DNA of the CDR3: TGTGCCAGCAGCTTAGAACGGGAGGTTTTT. Protein product: CASSLEREVF.

The V and J genes are TRBV15 and TRBJ2-6; TRBD1 aligns across 8 bases. CDR1 and CDR2 from the germline V gene are LNHNV and YYDKDF (reference sequence). There are 15 residues in the CDR3. The trim removed 6 bases at V and 2 bases at J, leaving 3 bases unmatched. For the CDR3, the DNA is TGTGCCACCAGTACGGACAGGGCTGGGGCCAACGTCCTGACTTTC. This sequence encodes CATSTDRAGANVLTF.

The rearrangement uses TRBV3-1 (or the pseudogene TRBV3-2) and TRBJ2-5, with D unresolved. V was trimmed by 3 bases and J by 1 base, leaving 6 bases between them. Germline V gene sequence: CDR1 LGHDT, CDR2 YNNKEL (reference sequence). The CDR3 has 13 amino acids. This chain's CDR3 is CASSHKVQETQYF. As DNA, the CDR3 is TGTGCCAGCAGCCATAAGGTCCAAGAGACCCAGTACTTC.

The chain combines TRBV6-2 or TRBV6-3 with TRBJ1-6; 8 nucleotides agree with TRBD1. This CDR3 is built from 16 residues. The trim removed 2 bases at V and 2 bases at J, leaving 2 bases unmatched. Germline loops: CDR1 MNHEY, CDR2 SVGEGT. The CDR3 here is CASSYDRGTYNSPLHF. The CDR3 DNA follows: TGTGCCAGCAGTTACGACAGGGGAACCTATAATTCACCCCTCCACTTT.